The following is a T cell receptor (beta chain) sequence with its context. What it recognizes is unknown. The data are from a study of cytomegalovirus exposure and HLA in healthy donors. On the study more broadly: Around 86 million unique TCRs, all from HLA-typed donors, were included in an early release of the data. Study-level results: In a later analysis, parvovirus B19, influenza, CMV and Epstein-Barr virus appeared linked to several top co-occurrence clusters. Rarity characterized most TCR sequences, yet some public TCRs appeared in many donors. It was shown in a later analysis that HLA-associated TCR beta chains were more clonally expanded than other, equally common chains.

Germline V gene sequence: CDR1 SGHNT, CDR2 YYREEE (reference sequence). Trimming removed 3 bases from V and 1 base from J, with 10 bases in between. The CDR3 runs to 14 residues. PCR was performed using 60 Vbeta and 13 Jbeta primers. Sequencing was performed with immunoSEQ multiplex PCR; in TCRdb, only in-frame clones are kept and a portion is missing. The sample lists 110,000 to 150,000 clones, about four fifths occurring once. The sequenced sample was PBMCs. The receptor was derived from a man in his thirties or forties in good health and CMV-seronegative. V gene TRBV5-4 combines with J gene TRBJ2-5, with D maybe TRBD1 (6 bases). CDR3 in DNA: TGTGCCAGCAGCTCTACAGGGTCCCAAGAGACCCAGTACTTC. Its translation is CASSSTGSQETQYF.